This is a list of T cell receptor beta chains from one sample in a study of blood T cells in healthy people across ages. Using its own MiXCR run on the 5' RACE reads, TCRdb lists one record per CDR3 protein. The data contain approximately 810,000 distinct CDR3 sequences, about 36% of them singletons. The sequenced material came from blood. The receptors shown here come from a man aged 18 to 30 in good health. CDR3s include the opening cysteine and the closing phenylalanine or tryptophan. The D gene is left open where the match is weak. Not every row has a clone size; where given, it reads once, few, many or a size class.

few,TRBJ1-6,TRBD1,TRBV20-1,TGCAGTGCTAGAGGACAGGGATCAGGTTCACCCCTCCACTTT,CSARGQGSGSPLHF
many,TRBJ1-1,.,TRBV5-1,TGCGCCAGCAGCCCCGGACGGAATGTAATGAACACTGAAGCTTTCTTT,CASSPGRNVMNTEAFF
many,TRBJ2-1,TRBD1,TRBV6-6,TGTGCCAGCAGTTACTCGACAGGGGCGCATCATGAGCAGTTCTTC,CASSYSTGAHHEQFF
few,TRBJ1-1,.,TRBV2,TGTGCCACGCAGGGGTTAGACACTGAAGCTTTCTTT,CATQGLDTEAFF
.,TRBJ2-5,TRBD2,TRBV4-3,TGCGCCAACAGCCAAGATTGGGCTAGCGGGGGAGGCCAAGAGACCCAGTACTTC,CANSQDWASGGGQETQYF
.,TRBJ2-3,.,TRBV5-1,TGCGCCAGCAGCTTAAACGGCGGGACTAGCACAGATACGCAGTATTTT,CASSLNGGTSTDTQYF
.,TRBJ2-1,TRBD1,TRBV30,TGTGCCTACAGGGGCCCCTACAATGAGCAGTTCTTC,CAYRGPYNEQFF
few,TRBJ2-5,.,TRBV4-2,TGTGCCAGCAGCCAAGATAGCCTTCCCCTAGAGACCCAGTACTTC,CASSQDSLPLETQYF
.,TRBJ1-5,.,TRBV6-5,TGTGCCAGCAGTCTGGGACCTATCAATCAGCCCCAGCATTTT,CASSLGPINQPQHF
.,TRBJ1-5,.,TRBV12-3/TRBV12-4,TGTGCCAGCAGTTTCAGCGGGAAGCAGCCCCAGCATTTT,CASSFSGKQPQHF
.,TRBJ2-2,TRBD2,TRBV6-2/TRBV6-3,TGTGCCAGCACCCCGGGACTACACACCGGGGAGCTGTTTTTT,CASTPGLHTGELFF
few,TRBJ1-5,TRBD1,TRBV20-1,TGCAGTGCTTTCGGACAGGGAAGTAATCAGCCCCAGCATTTT,CSAFGQGSNQPQHF
many,TRBJ2-1,TRBD1,TRBV29-1,TGCAGCGTTGAAGTTCCAGGGGGCTACTACAATGAGCAGTTCTTC,CSVEVPGGYYNEQFF
once,TRBJ2-5,.,TRBV5-1,TGCGCCAGCAGCTTGGCACCCGAAGCGGAGACCCAGTACTTC,CASSLAPEAETQYF
few,TRBJ2-7,.,TRBV20-1,TGCAGTGCTAGAGTGGCAGACTACGAGCAGTACTTC,CSARVADYEQYF
many,TRBJ2-7,.,TRBV16,TGTGCCAGCAGCCAATCTGGGAAAGGGCAGTACTTC,CASSQSGKGQYF
many,TRBJ1-2,.,TRBV20-1,TGCAGTGCTAGAGATGACGCTGGCTACACCTTC,CSARDDAGYTF
.,TRBJ1-5,TRBD1,TRBV28,TGTGCTAGTGGACAGGGCGTTCAGCCCCAGCATTTT,CASGQGVQPQHF
.,TRBJ2-3,.,TRBV12-3/TRBV12-4,TGTGCCGGCACCACCCCTTCGTCGGATACGCAGTATTTT,CAGTTPSSDTQYF
.,TRBJ1-6,.,TRBV3-1,TGTGCCAGCAGCCAAAACCGGCCAAGCCCAACCTCGGCCAATTCACCCCTCCACTTT,CASSQNRPSPTSANSPLHF
once,TRBJ2-3,.,TRBV20-1,TGCAGTGCTAGAACGTGGGATCACGGAATAGATACGCAGTATTTT,CSARTWDHGIDTQYF
.,TRBJ1-5,.,TRBV7-8,TGTGCCAGCAGTAAATCCAGAAATCAGCCCCAGCATTTT,CASSKSRNQPQHF
few,TRBJ2-1,TRBD2,TRBV12-3/TRBV12-4,TGTGCCAGCAGCCCCCGGGGGGAGCTTAATGAGCAGTTCTTC,CASSPRGELNEQFF
many,TRBJ2-7,.,TRBV6-2/TRBV6-3,TGTGCCAGCAGTGGGGACCGAGTCACCTACGAGCAGTACTTC,CASSGDRVTYEQYF
.,TRBJ2-3,.,TRBV29-1,TGCAGCGGTGGGAGTTACAGCGGGTACACAGATACGCAGTATTTT,CSGGSYSGYTDTQYF
many,TRBJ2-1,TRBD2,TRBV7-6,TGTGCCAGCAGCACTAGCGGGGTTTTGTCCTACAATGAGCAGTTCTTC,CASSTSGVLSYNEQFF
.,TRBJ2-5,.,TRBV5-1,TGCGCCAGCAGCTTGGTACGGGACACCTTAAATGACCAGTACTTC,CASSLVRDTLNDQYF
few,TRBJ1-1,TRBD1,TRBV4-2,TGTGCCAGCAGCCAAGCCCGGGACAGGGATTCGGAAGCTTTCTTT,CASSQARDRDSEAFF
.,TRBJ2-5,.,TRBV24-1,TGTGCCACCAGTGGCCTCCTTGGGGAGACCCAGTACTTC,CATSGLLGETQYF
.,TRBJ2-3,TRBD1,TRBV20-1,TGCAGTGCTAGGAAGACAGGGACCACAGATACGCAGTATTTT,CSARKTGTTDTQYF
.,TRBJ1-4,TRBD1,TRBV27,TGTGCCAGCAGTTCAGGGGGCAGGGTTAATGAAAAACTGTTTTTT,CASSSGGRVNEKLFF
few,TRBJ2-5,.,TRBV7-3,TGTGCCAGCAGCTTAAACCCAGGGGCCGGGACCCAGTACTTC,CASSLNPGAGTQYF
few,TRBJ1-5,.,TRBV10-3,TGTGCCATCAGTACAGGCGGCCTAGATCAGCCCCAGCATTTT,CAISTGGLDQPQHF
.,TRBJ2-7,.,TRBV12-3/TRBV12-4,TGTGCCAGCAGTTCACAAGCACTGACAGGATACTACGAGCAGTACTTC,CASSSQALTGYYEQYF
.,TRBJ2-5,TRBD1,TRBV12-3/TRBV12-4,TGTGCCAGCAGTCCCGGGACAGGGAGAAGAGAGCAGTACTTC,CASSPGTGRREQYF
.,TRBJ2-7,.,TRBV5-6,TGTGCCAGCAGCTTGGGCCCCGGTCTAACGTACGAGCAGTACTTC,CASSLGPGLTYEQYF
.,TRBJ2-1,.,TRBV6-2/TRBV6-3,TGTGCCAGCAGTTATCTCTCACGAAACAATGAGCAGTTCTTC,CASSYLSRNNEQFF
few,TRBJ2-7,.,TRBV13,TGTGCCAGCAGCTTCCCCCTCTGGCCCGAGCAGTACTTC,CASSFPLWPEQYF